This T cell receptor beta chain was identified during a study of T cell responses to AZD1222 COVID-19 vaccine. Across the study: Second-dose groups at about 4 or about 12 weeks were pooled.

As for this clone: The antigen remains unidentified.

The study, taken as a whole, reports: The CD4 TCRs associated with vaccination extended across spike and predominated at 160-218 and 743-854. Compared with day 0, the breadth and depth of the Spike-specific TCR repertoire rose significantly after two doses of AZD1222. Regions left unmutated in variants are reportedly the target of nearly half of spike-specific TCRs.

V gave up 3 bases and J gave up 10 bases, with 13 bases separating them. The CDR3 spans 14 residues. The germline V gene has CDR1 SGHDN and CDR2 FVKESK. The assay was immunoSEQ multiplex PCR, and TCRdb's table has in-frame clones only and misses some. The sample shows around 88,000 clones, approximately 88% of them seen only once. The sequencing here drew on peripheral blood, taken on day 0 of AZD1222 vaccination. This chain connects TRBV14 to TRBJ1-6; D is ambiguous. The TCR comes from an adult in good health. CDR3 bases: TGTGCCAGCAGCCAGGGGAGACAAACATCACCCCTCCACTTT. Protein sequence: CASSQGRQTSPLHF. The full variable domain, with the rest looked up from reference TRBV14 and TRBJ1-6, is EAGVTQFPSHSVIEKGQTVTLRCDPISGHDNLYWYRRVMGKEIKFLLHFVKESKQDESGMPNNRFLAERTGGTYSTLKVQPAELEDSGVYFCASSQGRQTSPLHFGNGTRLTVT.